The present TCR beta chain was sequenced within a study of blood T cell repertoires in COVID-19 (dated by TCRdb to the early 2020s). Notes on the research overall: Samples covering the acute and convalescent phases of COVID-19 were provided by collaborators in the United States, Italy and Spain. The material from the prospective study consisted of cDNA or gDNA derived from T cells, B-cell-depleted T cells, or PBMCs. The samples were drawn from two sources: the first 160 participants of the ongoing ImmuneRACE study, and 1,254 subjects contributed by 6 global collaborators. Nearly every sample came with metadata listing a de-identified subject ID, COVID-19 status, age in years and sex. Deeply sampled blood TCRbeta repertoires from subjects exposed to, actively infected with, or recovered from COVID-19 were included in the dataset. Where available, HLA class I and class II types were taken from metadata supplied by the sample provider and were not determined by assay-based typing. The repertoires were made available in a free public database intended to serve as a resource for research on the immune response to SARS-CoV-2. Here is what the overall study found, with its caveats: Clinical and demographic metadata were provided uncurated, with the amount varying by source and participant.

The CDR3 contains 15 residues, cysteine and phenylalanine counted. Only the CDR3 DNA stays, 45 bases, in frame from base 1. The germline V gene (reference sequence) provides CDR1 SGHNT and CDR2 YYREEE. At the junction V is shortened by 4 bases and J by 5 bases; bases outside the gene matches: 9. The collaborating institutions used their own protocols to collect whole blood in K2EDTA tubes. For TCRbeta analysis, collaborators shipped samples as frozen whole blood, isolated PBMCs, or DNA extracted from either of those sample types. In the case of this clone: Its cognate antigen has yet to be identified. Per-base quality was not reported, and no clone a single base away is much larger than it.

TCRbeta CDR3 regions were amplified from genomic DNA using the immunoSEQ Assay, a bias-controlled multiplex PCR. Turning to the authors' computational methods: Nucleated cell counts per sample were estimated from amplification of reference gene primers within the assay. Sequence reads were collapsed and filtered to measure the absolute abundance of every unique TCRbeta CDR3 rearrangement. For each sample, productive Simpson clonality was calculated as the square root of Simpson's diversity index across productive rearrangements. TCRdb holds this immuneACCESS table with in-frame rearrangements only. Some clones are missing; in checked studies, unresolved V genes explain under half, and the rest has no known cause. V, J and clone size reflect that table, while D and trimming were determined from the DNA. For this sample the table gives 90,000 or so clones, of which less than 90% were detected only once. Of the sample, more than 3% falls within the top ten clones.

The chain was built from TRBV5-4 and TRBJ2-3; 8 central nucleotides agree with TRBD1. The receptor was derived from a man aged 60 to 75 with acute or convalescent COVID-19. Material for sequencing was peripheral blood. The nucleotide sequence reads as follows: TGTGCCAGCAGCCCCGACAGGGGTGTTGTAGATACGCAGTATTTT. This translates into CASSPDRGVVDTQYF. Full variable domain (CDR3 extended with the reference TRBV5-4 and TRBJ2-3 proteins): ETGVTQSPTHLIKTRGQQVTLRCSSQSGHNTVSWYQQALGQGPQFIFQYYREEENGRGNFPPRFSGLQFPNYSSELNVNALELDDSALYLCASSPDRGVVDTQYFGPGTRLTVL.